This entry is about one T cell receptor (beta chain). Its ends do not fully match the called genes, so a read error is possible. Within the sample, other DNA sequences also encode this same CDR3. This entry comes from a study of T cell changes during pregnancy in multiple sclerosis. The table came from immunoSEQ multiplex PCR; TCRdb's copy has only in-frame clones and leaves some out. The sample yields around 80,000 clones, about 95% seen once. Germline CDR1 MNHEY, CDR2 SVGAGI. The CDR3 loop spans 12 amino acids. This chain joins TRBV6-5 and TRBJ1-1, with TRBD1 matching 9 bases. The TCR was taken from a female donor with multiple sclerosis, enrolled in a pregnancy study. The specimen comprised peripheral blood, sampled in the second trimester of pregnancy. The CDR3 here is CASRRTGAEAFF. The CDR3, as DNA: TGTGCCAGCAGAAGGACAGGGGCTGAGGCTTTCTTT.